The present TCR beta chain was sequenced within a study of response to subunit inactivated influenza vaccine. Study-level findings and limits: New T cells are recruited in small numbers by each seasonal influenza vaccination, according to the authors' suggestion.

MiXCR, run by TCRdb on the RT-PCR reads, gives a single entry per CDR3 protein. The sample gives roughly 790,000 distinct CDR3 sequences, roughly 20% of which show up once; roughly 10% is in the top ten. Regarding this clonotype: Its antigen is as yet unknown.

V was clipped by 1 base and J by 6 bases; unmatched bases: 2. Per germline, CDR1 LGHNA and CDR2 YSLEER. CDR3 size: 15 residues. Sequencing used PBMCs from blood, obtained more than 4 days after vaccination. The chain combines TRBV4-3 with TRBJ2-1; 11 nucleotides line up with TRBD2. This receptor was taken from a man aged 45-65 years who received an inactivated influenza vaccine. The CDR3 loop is CASSQATSGSNEQFF. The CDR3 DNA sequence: TGCGCCAGCAGCCAAGCAACTAGCGGGAGCAATGAGCAGTTCTTC.